The 16 T cell receptor beta chains presented below share a single source sample, sequenced in a study of blood T cell repertoires in COVID-19. Produced via immunoSEQ multiplex PCR; TCRdb's table is partial and in-frame only. Of some 70,000 clones listed, 75% to 95% were seen once; the top ten hold approximately 14%. Sequenced input: peripheral blood. Source of these receptors: a human donor with active COVID-19. The donor label of this sample is uncertain.

This sequence joins TRBV4-1 and TRBJ2-7; 11 bases are a match to TRBD2. The germline V gene has CDR1 MGHRA and CDR2 YSYEKL. Trimming at V came to 1 base and at J to 7 bases, leaving 15 bases not matched to a gene. The CDR3 is 18 residues long. CDR3 in amino acids: CASSQVRGLAGGSAEQYF. CDR3 sequence (DNA): TGCGCCAGCAGCCAAGTGAGGGGATTAGCGGGAGGGTCGGCGGAGCAGTACTTC.

The V call is TRBV6-1, the J call TRBJ1-4; D may be TRBD1 (6 bases). Looked up from germline, CDR1 is MNHNS and CDR2 is SASEGT. Between the trimmed V and J ends, which lost 2 bases and 8 bases, there was a span of 9 bases. This CDR3 is 13 amino acids long. The CDR3 here is CASSEKDREKLFF. CDR3 DNA: TGTGCCAGCAGTGAAAAGGACAGAGAAAAACTGTTTTTT.

This chain links TRBV19 with TRBJ2-1, with 10 bases fitting TRBD2. J lost 7 bases, V lost 2 bases, and 8 bases had no gene match. The CDR3 sequence is 16 residues long. CDR1 is LNHDA, CDR2 SQIVND, per germline (reference sequence). CDR3 region: CASSILASGRRNEQFF. Here the CDR3 DNA reads TGTGCCAGTAGTATACTCGCTAGCGGGAGACGTAATGAGCAGTTCTTC.

Regarding this clone: One junction end disagrees with the germline gene, perhaps due to a read error. The chain joins TRBV6-2 or TRBV6-3 to TRBJ2-3; unclear D gene. This CDR3 region has 13 residues. Germline loops: CDR1 MNHEY, CDR2 SVGEGT. The CDR3 DNA sequence: TGTGCCAGCAGTTATCCGGTAGCAGACACGCAGTATTTT. Amino acid sequence: CASSYPVADTQYF.

This sequence joins TRBV5-4 and TRBJ1-2; maybe TRBD1 (5 bases). The germline V gene has CDR1 SGHNT and CDR2 YYREEE (reference sequence). The germline V and J ends were trimmed by 4 bases and 0 bases, with 10 bases remaining between them. The length of the CDR3 is 14 residues. CDR3 region: CASSLDRSNYGYTF. CDR3 in DNA: TGTGCCAGCAGCCTAGACAGATCTAACTATGGCTACACCTTC.

The rearrangement joins TRBV4-2 to TRBJ2-1; 11 nucleotides line up with TRBD1. The germline V gene encodes CDR1 LGHNA and CDR2 YNFKEQ. The ends lost 8 bases at V and 3 bases at J; junction bases unmatched: 3. The CDR3 sequence is 14 residues long. The CDR3 DNA sequence: TGTGCCAGCTCCGGGACAGGGGGCTACAATGAGCAGTTCTTC. Translated, it gives CASSGTGGYNEQFF.

The sample holds a few counts of this clone. The chain employs TRBV5-6 and TRBJ2-5; tentatively, D is TRBD1 (6 bases). The CDR3 has 14 residues. V dropped 4 bases and J dropped 3 bases, with 13 bases sitting between them. Germline loops: CDR1 SGHDT, CDR2 YYEEEE. CDR3 residues: CASSILTGEETQYF. As DNA, the CDR3 is TGTGCCAGCAGCATCCTGACAGGTGAAGAGACCCAGTACTTC.

The chain joins TRBV9 to TRBJ2-5; 7 nucleotides line up with TRBD2. The CDR3 contains 14 residues. Trimming at V came to 0 bases and at J to 4 bases, leaving 3 bases not matched to a gene. Germline assignment: CDR1 SGDLS and CDR2 YYNGEE. The CDR3 protein is CASSVEGGRETQYF. CDR3 bases: TGTGCCAGCAGCGTAGAAGGCGGGAGAGAGACCCAGTACTTC.

The chain is built from TRBV5-6 and TRBJ1-4; 9 nucleotides line up with TRBD1. CDR3 length: 16 residues. The trim removed 4 bases at V and 3 bases at J, leaving 7 bases unmatched. Looked up from germline, CDR1 is SGHDT and CDR2 is YYEEEE. In nucleotides, the CDR3 is TGTGCCAGCAGCCGGGACAGGGTCCGTTCTAATGAAAAACTGTTTTTT. Amino acid sequence: CASSRDRVRSNEKLFF.

This clone was seen a handful of times. The chain couples TRBV7-6 to TRBJ1-6; no reliable D call. The CDR3 length is 15 residues. Trimming left V 5 bases short and J 6 bases short, with 14 bases between. The germline CDR1 and CDR2 sequences are SGHVS and FNYEAQ. CDR3 bases: TGTGCCAGCAGCCCCCGAGCAGGCCGTAATTCACCCCTCCACTTT. Translated, it gives CASSPRAGRNSPLHF.

The CDR3 reads CASSKSGQGDSPLHF. The CDR3 nucleotides are TGTGCCAGCAGCAAAAGCGGGCAGGGCGATTCACCCCTCCACTTT. The chain employs TRBV21-1 and TRBJ1-6. TRBV21-1 is a documented pseudogene. The CDR3 is made up of 15 amino acids.

V is TRBV7-2 and J is TRBJ1-2, with 8 bases matching TRBD1. Per the germline V gene, CDR1 is SGHTA and CDR2 is FQGNSA. V shed 4 bases and J 2 bases; nucleotides not matched to a gene: 15. The CDR3 length is 18 residues. The CDR3 loop is CASSSLWGQAILNYGYTF. The CDR3 nucleotides read TGTGCCAGCAGCTCTCTCTGGGGACAGGCTATCTTAAACTATGGCTACACCTTC.

The rearrangement joins TRBV7-7 to TRBJ2-5; the D gene is possibly TRBD1 (6 bases). Trimming took off 0 bases at V and 0 bases at J, with 11 bases between the two ends. This CDR3 comprises 16 residues. CDR1 SSHAT and CDR2 FNYEAQ come from the germline V gene (reference sequence). The CDR3 DNA is TGTGCCAGCAGCTTAGCCATTAGGACAGACCAAGAGACCCAGTACTTC. It translates to CASSLAIRTDQETQYF.

The chain is built from TRBV3-1 (or the pseudogene TRBV3-2) and TRBJ2-1; 12 positions match TRBD2. CDR3 length: 19 residues. Trimming took 0 bases from V and 5 from J; bases not matched to a gene: 11. The germline CDR1 and CDR2 sequences are LGHDT and YNNKEL (reference sequence). This chain's CDR3 is CASSQDPRTSGKRDNEQFF. The CDR3 DNA reads as TGTGCCAGCAGCCAAGACCCGAGGACTAGCGGGAAGAGGGACAATGAGCAGTTCTTC.

The gene calls are TRBV15 and TRBJ1-5; D may be TRBD1 (6 bases). The length of the CDR3 is 16 residues. V lost 1 base and J 0 bases, leaving 10 bases between the germline ends. CDR1 and CDR2 from the germline V gene are LNHNV and YYDKDF (reference sequence). The CDR3 sequence: CATSRVRGISNQPQHF. CDR3 sequence (DNA): TGTGCCACCAGCAGAGTCAGGGGCATTAGCAATCAGCCCCAGCATTTT.

V and J are TRBV7-2 and TRBJ2-7; 8 bases are shared with TRBD1. V was clipped by 4 bases and J by 2 bases; unmatched bases: 4. CDR1 and CDR2 from the germline V gene are SGHTA and FQGNSA. The CDR3 contains 14 residues. CDR3 nucleotide sequence: TGTGCCAGCAGCTCGGGACAGGTCGCCTACGAGCAGTACTTC. It is translated as CASSSGQVAYEQYF.